The present T cell receptor (beta chain) was sequenced within a study of cytomegalovirus exposure and HLA in healthy donors. The PCR had 60 Vbeta and 13 Jbeta primers. Data came from immunoSEQ multiplex PCR; TCRdb stores just in-frame clones and leaves some out. Of approximately 210,000 clones in the sample, roughly 78% were seen once. The CDR3 totals 13 residues. Trimming pared 4 bases from V and 7 bases from J, leaving 11 bases between. Per the germline V gene, CDR1 is SNHLY and CDR2 is FYNNEI. The V call is TRBV2, the J call TRBJ1-5, with D possibly TRBD1 on 6 matching bases. This receptor was identified in a girl between 10 and 17 years old in good health and CMV-seropositive. The specimen sequenced was PBMCs. CDR3 amino acids: CASSGGLQQPQHF. The CDR3 DNA sequence: TGTGCCAGCAGTGGGGGGCTACAACAGCCCCAGCATTTT.